The 26 T cell receptor beta chains reported below all come from one sample, sequenced in a study of blood T cell repertoires in COVID-19. Only in-frame clones appear in the TCRdb table, and some are missing; sequencing was by immunoSEQ multiplex PCR. The sample lists about 10,000 clones, around 89% occurring once. Material for sequencing was peripheral blood. These receptor sequences come from a human donor in a cohort sampled during active COVID-19.

The CDR3 sequence is CASSLVVSEQYF. Here the CDR3 DNA reads TGCGCCAGCAGCCTAGTGGTTTCCGAGCAGTACTTC. The chain combines TRBV5-1 with TRBJ2-7, with D uncertain. CDR1 is SGHRS and CDR2 is YFSETQ in the germline V gene. The CDR3 loop spans 12 amino acids. Deletions cut 4 bases from V and 6 bases from J, with 11 bases between.

The J gene is TRBJ2-6, the V gene TRBV29-1; TRBD1 is a possible D gene (5 bases). Deletions cut 2 bases from V and 2 bases from J, with 10 bases between. The CDR3 contains 15 residues. Per the germline V gene, CDR1 is SQVTM and CDR2 is ANQGSEA. This chain's CDR3 is CSVESSRAGANVLTF. As DNA, the CDR3 is TGCAGCGTTGAATCGTCCAGGGCTGGGGCCAACGTCCTGACTTTC.

Of note for this clone: This specimen includes other DNA sequences encoding the same CDR3. The chain combines TRBV3-1 (or the pseudogene TRBV3-2) with TRBJ1-2, with TRBD1 matching 10 bases. The V and J ends lost 3 bases and 8 bases, in that order; junction bases with no gene match: 6. Germline V gene sequence: CDR1 LGHDT, CDR2 YNNKEL (reference sequence). This CDR3 contains 14 residues. CDR3 residues: CASSQDDRGQGYTF. The CDR3 DNA is TGTGCCAGCAGCCAGGACGACAGGGGGCAAGGCTACACCTTC.

CDR3 sequence: CASSPRTSGAADTQYF. Written as DNA, the CDR3 is TGTGCCAGCAGCCCCCGGACTAGCGGGGCGGCAGATACGCAGTATTTT. The chain is built from TRBV7-6 and TRBJ2-3; TRBD2 agrees at 12 bases. Germline values: CDR1 SGHVS, CDR2 FNYEAQ. The CDR3 is 16 residues long. V lost 5 bases, J lost 4 bases, and 7 bases stayed unmatched. The complete variable domain, with remaining parts taken from reference TRBV7-6 and TRBJ2-3, reads GAGVSQSPRYKVTKRGQDVALRCDPISGHVSLYWYRQALGQGPEFLTYFNYEAQQDKSGLPNDRFSAERPEGSISTLTIQRTEQRDSAMYRCASSPRTSGAADTQYFGPGTRLTVL.

The V and J genes are TRBV5-1 and TRBJ2-7, with TRBD2 identical over 12 bases. The CDR3 is 15 amino acids. Per germline, CDR1 SGHRS and CDR2 YFSETQ. V gave up 4 bases and J gave up 2 bases; unmatched junction bases: 4. The CDR3 DNA reads as TGCGCCAGCAGCCCCACTAGCGGGGGGCCCTACGAGCAGTACTTC. Its translation: CASSPTSGGPYEQYF.

V usage is TRBV27 and J usage is TRBJ2-3; 7 bases are shared with TRBD2. Per the germline V gene, CDR1 is MNHEY and CDR2 is SMNVEV (reference sequence). After removal of 3 bases from V and 5 bases from J, the junction contained 8 bases not matched to a gene. CDR3 length: 15 amino acids. The CDR3 coding sequence is TGTGCCAGCAGTTTTGTGGGGGGGGTGAGAGATACGCAGTATTTT. Translation: CASSFVGGVRDTQYF.

This rearrangement joins TRBV6-1 to TRBJ2-1; D possibly corresponds to TRBD2 (6 bases). Germline assignment: CDR1 MNHNS and CDR2 SASEGT. Trimming took off 2 bases at V and 4 bases at J, with 12 bases between the two ends. The CDR3 contains 15 residues. CDR3 sequence reads: CASSERGANYNEQFF. The CDR3 DNA follows: TGTGCCAGCAGTGAACGCGGGGCGAATTACAATGAGCAGTTCTTC.

V is TRBV5-1 and J is TRBJ2-1, with TRBD2 matching 12 bases. Germline trimming cut 0 bases from V and 10 bases from J; bases unmatched to any gene: 5. Per the germline V gene, CDR1 is SGHRS and CDR2 is YFSETQ. The CDR3 covers 15 residues. The CDR3 loop reads CASSLVRTSGVEQFF. Written as DNA, the CDR3 is TGCGCCAGCAGCTTGGTCCGGACTAGCGGGGTGGAGCAGTTCTTC.

The chain couples TRBV7-6 to TRBJ1-1, with TRBD1 matching over 9 bases. V lost 3 bases, J lost 3 bases, and 5 bases stayed unmatched. Germline CDR1 is SGHVS and CDR2 is FNYEAQ. The length of the CDR3 is 15 residues. CDR3 bases: TGTGCCAGCAGCTTGGAACAGGGGGCGGACACTGAAGCTTTCTTT. Amino acid sequence: CASSLEQGADTEAFF. Full variable domain (remainder filled in from reference TRBV7-6 and TRBJ1-1): GAGVSQSPRYKVTKRGQDVALRCDPISGHVSLYWYRQALGQGPEFLTYFNYEAQQDKSGLPNDRFSAERPEGSISTLTIQRTEQRDSAMYRCASSLEQGADTEAFFGQGTRLTVV.

V usage is TRBV7-9 and J usage is TRBJ1-5; a possible D gene is TRBD1 (5 bases). The CDR3 covers 15 residues. Between the trimmed V and J ends, which lost 2 bases and 5 bases, there was a span of 13 bases. Germline CDR1 and CDR2: SEHNR and FQNEAQ (reference sequence). The CDR3 DNA follows: TGTGCCAGCAGCTTAAATAGGGGTCCTGATCAGCCCCAGCATTTT. It codes for CASSLNRGPDQPQHF.

The V and J genes are TRBV28 and TRBJ2-1, with 8 bases identical to TRBD1. The germline V gene encodes CDR1 MDHEN and CDR2 SYDVKM. With 7 bases clipped from V and 5 bases from J, the junction kept 7 bases outside the gene matches. The CDR3 is made up of 14 amino acids. This CDR3 reads CASISGGAHNEQFF. CDR3 bases: TGTGCCAGCATCTCAGGGGGCGCCCACAATGAGCAGTTCTTC.

V usage is TRBV7-8 and J usage is TRBJ1-5; D is unclear. The CDR3 length is 15 residues. Between the trimmed V and J ends, which lost 4 bases and 4 bases, there was a span of 14 bases. Per germline, CDR1 SGHVS and CDR2 FQNEAQ. The CDR3 protein is CASSSLRAVNQPQHF. CDR3 sequence (DNA): TGTGCCAGCAGCTCTTTGCGGGCAGTAAATCAGCCCCAGCATTTT.

V usage is TRBV19 and J usage is TRBJ1-4; 8 bases map to TRBD1. The CDR3 is made up of 14 amino acids. Germline CDR1 is LNHDA and CDR2 is SQIVND (reference sequence). After removal of 8 bases from V and 5 bases from J, the junction contained 7 bases not matched to a gene. The CDR3 DNA reads TGTGCCAGTGCTCAGGGGGCCAAAAATGAAAAACTGTTTTTT. It is translated as CASAQGAKNEKLFF.

The V call is TRBV27, the J call TRBJ1-2; D is perhaps TRBD1 (5 bases). V dropped 6 bases and J dropped 0 bases, with 11 bases sitting between them. This CDR3 has 14 amino acids. Germline V gene lookup returns CDR1 MNHEY and CDR2 SMNVEV (reference sequence). The CDR3 loop reads CASRETAPNYGYTF. The CDR3 bases are TGTGCCAGCAGAGAGACAGCCCCTAACTATGGCTACACCTTC.

The chain links TRBV2 to TRBJ1-1; TRBD1 aligns across 7 bases. This CDR3 spans 12 amino acids. Germline V gene data show CDR1 as SNHLY and CDR2 as FYNNEI. V dropped 7 bases and J dropped 3; count of bases not matched to a gene: 2. CDR3 in amino acids: CASTGQHTEAFF. Here the CDR3 DNA reads TGTGCCAGCACGGGACAGCACACTGAAGCTTTCTTT.

The chain combines TRBV27 with TRBJ2-2; unclear D gene. The CDR3 spans 17 residues. V was clipped by 2 bases and J by 6 bases, with 19 bases between them. Germline V gene lookup returns CDR1 MNHEY and CDR2 SMNVEV (reference sequence). In DNA, the CDR3 is TGTGCCAGCAGTTTAGCCCGCGGTGGCTCCTACCCCGGGGAGCTGTTTTTT. This gives the protein CASSLARGGSYPGELFF.

The rearrangement uses TRBV10-3 and TRBJ2-7; D is undetermined. The germline V gene has CDR1 ENHRY and CDR2 SYGVKD. V was pared by 0 bases and J by 2 bases, with 11 bases between. The CDR3 length is 15 residues. CDR3 amino acids: CAISESELLAYEQYF. The CDR3, as DNA: TGTGCCATCAGTGAGTCCGAACTCCTGGCCTACGAGCAGTACTTC.

The V gene is TRBV3-1 (or the pseudogene TRBV3-2), the J gene TRBJ1-4; a weak D match, TRBD1 (5 bases). V was pared by 0 bases and J by 6 bases, with 17 bases between. The length of the CDR3 is 17 residues. Germline CDR1 and CDR2: LGHDT and YNNKEL (reference sequence). The CDR3 DNA reads TGTGCCAGCAGCCAAGATTGGTTGGGGGGAGCGGATGAAAAACTGTTTTTT. Its translation: CASSQDWLGGADEKLFF.

This chain joins TRBV4-2 and TRBJ1-2; possible D gene TRBD1, 6 bases. In germline, CDR1 is LGHNA, CDR2 YNFKEQ. Trimming removed 0 bases from V and 5 bases from J, with 13 bases in between. The CDR3 extends over 15 amino acids. The CDR3 reads CASSQENGGHYGYTF. CDR3 DNA sequence: TGTGCCAGCAGCCAAGAAAACGGGGGGCATTATGGCTACACCTTC.

The chain has TRBV11-2 and TRBJ2-7; TRBD1 agrees at 8 bases. The CDR3 runs 15 residues. The J segment lost 2 bases and the V segment lost 5 bases, leaving 8 bases of the junction unmatched. Germline lookup yields CDR1 SGHAT and CDR2 FQNNGV. This CDR3 reads CASSPHGTGPYEQYF. CDR3 sequence (DNA): TGTGCCAGCAGCCCCCATGGGACAGGCCCCTACGAGCAGTACTTC.

This clone has a single count. This sequence joins TRBV29-1 and TRBJ2-5, with a weak D call TRBD2 (6 bases). The V gene's germline CDR1 is SQVTM and CDR2 ANQGSEA. Trimming removed 5 bases at V and 1 base at J, with 14 bases between. The CDR3 covers 14 residues. As DNA, the CDR3 is TGCAGCGTTCCTCTCTGGCGGGGCCAAGAGACCCAGTACTTC. Amino acid sequence: CSVPLWRGQETQYF.

V and J are TRBV19 and TRBJ1-6; TRBD1 matches at 8 bases. The CDR3 has 16 amino acids. The germline gives CDR1 LNHDA, CDR2 SQIVND (reference sequence). Trimming removed 3 bases from V and 10 bases from J; junction bases left unmatched: 11. This CDR3 is CASSIARTGLGSPLHF. The CDR3 DNA reads as TGTGCCAGTAGTATCGCAAGGACAGGGTTAGGATCACCCCTCCACTTT. Supplemented by reference TRBV19 and TRBJ1-6, the full variable domain reads DGGITQSPKYLFRKEGQNVTLSCEQNLNHDAMYWYRQDPGQGLRLIYYSQIVNDFQKGDIAEGYSVSREKKESFPLTVTSAQKNPTAFYLCASSIARTGLGSPLHFGNGTRLTVT.

The rearrangement links TRBV28 to TRBJ1-2; 7 bases map to TRBD1. Per germline, CDR1 MDHEN and CDR2 SYDVKM. V lost 4 bases to trimming and J lost 7 bases; unmatched junction nucleotides: 12. The CDR3 is 15 residues long. This chain's CDR3 is CASSSPGTVPLGYTF. The CDR3 DNA reads TGTGCCAGCAGTTCCCCCGGGACAGTGCCCCTTGGCTACACCTTC.

This rearrangement joins TRBV6-6 to TRBJ2-1, with 16 nucleotides matching TRBD2. The CDR3 is 17 amino acids. Unmatched junction bases numbered 6, after V lost 5 bases and J lost 5 bases. Germline V gene sequence: CDR1 MNHNY, CDR2 SVGAGI (reference sequence). CDR3 coding DNA: TGTGCCAGCAGTCGCCCGGGACTAGCGGGGGGGGACAATGAGCAGTTCTTC. Protein sequence: CASSRPGLAGGDNEQFF.

This chain uses TRBV7-8 with TRBJ1-6, with TRBD1 matching 11 bases. The germline gives CDR1 SGHVS, CDR2 FQNEAQ. J was trimmed by 7 bases and V by 4 bases; bases with no gene match: 3. This CDR3 is built from 15 residues. The CDR3 sequence: CASSSRDRGNSPLHF. As DNA, the CDR3 is TGTGCCAGCAGCTCCCGGGACAGGGGGAATTCACCCCTCCACTTT. The full variable domain, its missing parts supplied by reference TRBV7-8 and TRBJ1-6, is GAGVSQSPRYKVAKRGQDVALRCDPISGHVSLFWYQQALGQGPEFLTYFQNEAQLDKSGLPSDRFFAERPEGSVSTLKIQRTQQEDSAVYLCASSSRDRGNSPLHFGNGTRLTVT.

The chain carries TRBV2 and TRBJ2-2; D might be TRBD1 (5 bases). CDR3 length: 18 residues. V lost 2 bases and J 5 bases, leaving 21 bases between the germline ends. Germline-derived CDR1 and CDR2 are SNHLY and FYNNEI. The chain's CDR3 is CASSEFAGRPGWTGELFF. CDR3 sequence (DNA): TGTGCCAGCAGTGAATTCGCCGGCCGTCCAGGGTGGACCGGGGAGCTGTTTTTT.